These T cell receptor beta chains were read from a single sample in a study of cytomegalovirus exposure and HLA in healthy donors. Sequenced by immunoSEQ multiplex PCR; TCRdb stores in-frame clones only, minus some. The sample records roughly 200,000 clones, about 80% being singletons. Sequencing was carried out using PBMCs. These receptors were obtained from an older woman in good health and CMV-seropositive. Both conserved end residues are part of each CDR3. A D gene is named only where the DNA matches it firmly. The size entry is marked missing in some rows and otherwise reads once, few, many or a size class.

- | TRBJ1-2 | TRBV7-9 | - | TGTGCCAGCAGCTTAGTTGACGGCGGTCGAAATGGCTACACCTTC | CASSLVDGGRNGYTF
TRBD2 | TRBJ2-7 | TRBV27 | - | TGTGCCAGCAGTAAAAACATAGGGGTAGCGGGAGGGCCCGCTCTAAATTCCGAGCAGTACTTC | CASSKNIGVAGGPALNSEQYF
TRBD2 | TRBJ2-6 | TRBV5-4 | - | TGTGCCAGCACCTGGGGGGGGTTCGGTGGGGCCAACGGCCTGACTTTC | CASTWGGFGGANGLTF
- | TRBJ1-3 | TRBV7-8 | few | TGTGCCAGCAGCTTCGGAGGAGGCCGCTCTGGAAACACCATATATTTT | CASSFGGGRSGNTIYF
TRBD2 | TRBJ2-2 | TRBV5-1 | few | TGCGCCAGCAGCGGATTAGCGGGAAGGGGGACCGGGGAGCTGTTTTTT | CASSGLAGRGTGELFF
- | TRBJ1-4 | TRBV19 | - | TGTGCCAGTAGTAATAACAGGGATGAAAAACTGTTTTTT | CASSNNRDEKLFF
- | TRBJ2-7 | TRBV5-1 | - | TGCGCCAGCAGCCCGCCCCGTGTGACAGATAACGACGAGCAGTACTTC | CASSPPRVTDNDEQYF
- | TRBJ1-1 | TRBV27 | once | TGTGCCAGCAAGGAGGGGATGGGGACTGAAGCTTTCTTT | CASKEGMGTEAFF
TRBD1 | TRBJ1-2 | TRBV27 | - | TGTGCCAGCAGGCGACAGGGGCGGTTCTATGGCTACACCTTC | CASRRQGRFYGYTF
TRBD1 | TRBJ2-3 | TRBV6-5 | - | TGTGCCAGCAGTTACTATACGGGACAGGGGGCAGATACGCAGTATTTT | CASSYYTGQGADTQYF
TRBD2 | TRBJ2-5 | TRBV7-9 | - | TGTGCCCTCGGACTAGCGGGGGAGACCCAGTACTTC | CALGLAGETQYF
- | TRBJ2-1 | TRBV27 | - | TGTGCCAGCAGTCCCCAGGGACTTCGAGCCTACAATGAGCAGTTCTTC | CASSPQGLRAYNEQFF
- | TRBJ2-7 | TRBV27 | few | TGTGCCAGCTCCCGACAGCTAGACTACGAGCAGTACTTC | CASSRQLDYEQYF
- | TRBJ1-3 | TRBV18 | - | TGTGCCAGCTCACCACCGGGGGCCGGGCCCTCTGGAAACACCATATATTTT | CASSPPGAGPSGNTIYF
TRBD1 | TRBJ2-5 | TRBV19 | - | TGTGCCAGTGGACGGACAGGGAGGGAGACCCAGTACTTC | CASGRTGRETQYF
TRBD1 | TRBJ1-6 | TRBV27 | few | TGTGCCAGCAGTCTGTCCCGGGACAGTTTCCCCACACCCCTCCACTTT | CASSLSRDSFPTPLHF
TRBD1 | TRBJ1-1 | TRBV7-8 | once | TGTGCCAGCAGCTTAGTGACAGGGGGTCGAGGCACTGAAGCTTTCTTT | CASSLVTGGRGTEAFF
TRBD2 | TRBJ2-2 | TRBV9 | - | TGTGCCAGCAGCTCTCCCGGGAGGGCCGGGACCGGGGAGCTGTTTTTT | CASSSPGRAGTGELFF
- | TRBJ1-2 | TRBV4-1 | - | TGCGCCAGCAGCCAAGAGAACAGTTACTATGGCTACACCTTC | CASSQENSYYGYTF
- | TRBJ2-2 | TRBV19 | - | TGTGCCAGTAGGGACCGACCTAGCGTAGAGCTGTTTTTT | CASRDRPSVELFF
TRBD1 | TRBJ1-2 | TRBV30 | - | TGTGCCTGGAGTCTAAGACAGGGGAGTGTTGGCTACACCTTC | CAWSLRQGSVGYTF
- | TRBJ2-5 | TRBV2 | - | TGTGCCAGCAGTGATCTTACCCAGTACTTC | CASSDLTQYF
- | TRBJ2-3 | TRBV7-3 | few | TGTGCCAGCAGCTTAACGTACACAGATACGCAGTATTTT | CASSLTYTDTQYF
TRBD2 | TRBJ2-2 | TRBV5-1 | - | TGCGCCAGCCGGGGACTAGCGGGGTTCACCGGGGAGCTGTTTTTT | CASRGLAGFTGELFF
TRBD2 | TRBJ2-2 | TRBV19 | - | TGTGCCAGTAGTCCAGGCGGGGGATCGAACACCGGGGAGCTGTTTTTT | CASSPGGGSNTGELFF
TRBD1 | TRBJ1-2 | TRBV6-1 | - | TGTGCCAGCAGTGAAAGGCGGGACAGCTATGGCTACACCTTC | CASSERRDSYGYTF
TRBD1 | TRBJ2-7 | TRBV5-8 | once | TGTGCCAGCAGCTCGGGACAGTACGAGCAGTACTTC | CASSSGQYEQYF
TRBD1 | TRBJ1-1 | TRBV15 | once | TGTGCCACCAGCAAGGGACAGGGGAGGAACACTGAAGCTTTCTTT | CATSKGQGRNTEAFF
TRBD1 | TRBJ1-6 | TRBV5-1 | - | TGCGCCAGCAGTATGAACAGGGGGCGCACTTTGGGTTCACCCCTCCACTTT | CASSMNRGRTLGSPLHF
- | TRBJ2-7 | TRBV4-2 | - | TGTGCCAGCAGCCAAGAAGGGGATCCCTACGAGCAGTACTTC | CASSQEGDPYEQYF
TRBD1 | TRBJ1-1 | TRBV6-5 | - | TGTGCCAGCAGTTACTCGTTCGGACAGGGAGGGATCTTT | CASSYSFGQGGIF
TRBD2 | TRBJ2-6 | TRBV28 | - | TGTGCCAGTAAACTAGCGGGGGTTTCTGGGGCCAACGGCCTGACTTTC | CASKLAGVSGANGLTF
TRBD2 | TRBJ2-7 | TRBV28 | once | TGTGCCAGCGCCACAAGCGGGAATACCTACGAGCAGTACTTC | CASATSGNTYEQYF
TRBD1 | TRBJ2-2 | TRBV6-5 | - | TGTGCCAGCAGTTACTCGCGTACAGGGGTCACCGGGGAGCTGTTTTTT | CASSYSRTGVTGELFF
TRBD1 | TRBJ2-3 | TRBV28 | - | TGTGCCAGCAGTTTAGCCGGACAGGGTTTAGATACGCAGTATTTT | CASSLAGQGLDTQYF
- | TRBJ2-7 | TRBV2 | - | TGTGCCAGCAGTAAGGGGGATGGACGAATGAGCTCCTACGAGCAGTACTTC | CASSKGDGRMSSYEQYF
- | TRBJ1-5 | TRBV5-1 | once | TGCGCCAGCAGCCCAACCGGGACAAATCAGCCCCAGCATTTT | CASSPTGTNQPQHF
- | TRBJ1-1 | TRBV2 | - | TGTGCCAGCCTGGTTGGCAGAATGAACACTGAAGCTTTCTTT | CASLVGRMNTEAFF
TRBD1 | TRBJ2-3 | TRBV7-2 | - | TGTGCCAGCAGCTGGGACAGGGGAGGAACAGATACGCAGTATTTT | CASSWDRGGTDTQYF
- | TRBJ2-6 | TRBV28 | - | TGTGCCAGCAGGGGTGGACAGCTTTTCTCTGGGGCCAACGTCCTGACTTTC | CASRGGQLFSGANVLTF
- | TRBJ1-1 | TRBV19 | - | TGTGCCAGTATTCCTCACCAGGGGCAAAGGGCGGAAGCTTTCTTT | CASIPHQGQRAEAFF